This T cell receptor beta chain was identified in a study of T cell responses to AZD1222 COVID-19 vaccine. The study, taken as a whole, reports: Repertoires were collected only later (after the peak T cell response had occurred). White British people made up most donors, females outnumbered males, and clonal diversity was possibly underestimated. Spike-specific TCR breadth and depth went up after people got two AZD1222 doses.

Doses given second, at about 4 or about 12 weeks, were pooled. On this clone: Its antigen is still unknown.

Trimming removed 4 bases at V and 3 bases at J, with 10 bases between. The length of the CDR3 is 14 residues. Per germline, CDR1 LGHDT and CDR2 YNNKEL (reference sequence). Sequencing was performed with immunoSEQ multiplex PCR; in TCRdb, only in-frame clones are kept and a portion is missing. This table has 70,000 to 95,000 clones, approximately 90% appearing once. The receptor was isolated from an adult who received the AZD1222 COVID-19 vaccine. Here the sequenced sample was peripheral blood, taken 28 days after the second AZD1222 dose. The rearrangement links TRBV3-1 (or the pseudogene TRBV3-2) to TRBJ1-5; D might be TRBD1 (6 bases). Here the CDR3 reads CASSRGQNNQPQHF. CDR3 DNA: TGTGCCAGCAGCCGAGGACAGAACAATCAGCCCCAGCATTTT.